The entry below gives a single T cell receptor (beta chain) sequence along with its context. The repertoire was sequenced with immunoSEQ multiplex PCR; TCRdb's copy has only in-frame clones and lacks some. Here the sample spans about 260,000 clones, roughly 86% being singletons. This entry is derived from a study of blood T cell repertoires in COVID-19. Sequencing input: peripheral blood. The TCR originated in a man aged 35-49 years with active or convalescent COVID-19.

Written as DNA, the CDR3 is TGTGCCAGCAGCCCTGCCGCGTGGGGCGAGTACGAGCAGTACTTC. Translating gives CASSPAAWGEYEQYF. The chain joins TRBV11-2 to TRBJ2-7; D possibly corresponds to TRBD1 (5 bases). V was pared by 5 bases and J by 4 bases, with 18 bases between. The CDR3 covers 15 residues. Per germline, CDR1 SGHAT and CDR2 FQNNGV.